Listed here is a single T cell receptor (beta chain). Here immunoSEQ multiplex PCR was the method, and the copy in TCRdb shows in-frame clones only, minus some. The table lists about 46,000 clones, roughly 78% of them singletons, with around 3.4% in the top ten. This entry comes from a study of early stage breast cancer tumors. Overall study: About 10-fold was the mean read coverage per sample.

Germline assignment: CDR1 SGHTS and CDR2 YDEGEE. This CDR3 region has 18 residues. The V segment lost 2 bases and the J segment 0 bases; nucleotides outside the gene matches: 11. Sequencing was done on a sample of blood. The chain has TRBV5-8 and TRBJ2-4; TRBD2 aligns across 7 bases. This sequence originates from a person aged 35-49 years with breast cancer. CDR3: CASSFMVGGGLAKNIQYF. The CDR3 DNA sequence: TGTGCCAGCAGCTTTATGGTCGGGGGAGGGCTAGCCAAAAACATTCAGTACTTC.